These 27 T cell receptor beta chains originate from one sample sequenced in a study of cytomegalovirus exposure and HLA in healthy donors. This PCR relied on a set of 60 Vbeta primers and 13 Jbeta primers. This table comes from immunoSEQ multiplex PCR, and its TCRdb copy is limited to in-frame clones, with some not included. The table records 120,000 or so clones, less than 85% of them present only once. Material: PBMCs. All receptors derive from a man in his forties in good health and CMV-seronegative.

The gene calls are TRBV2 and TRBJ2-3; 10 bases fit TRBD2. CDR1 is SNHLY and CDR2 is FYNNEI in the germline V gene. The CDR3 runs to 14 residues. The V segment lost 5 bases and the J segment 5 bases; nucleotides outside the gene matches: 4. CDR3 bases: TGTGCCAGCAGTAGCGGGGGGGCCAAAGATACGCAGTATTTT. Amino acids: CASSSGGAKDTQYF.

The rearrangement links TRBV2 to TRBJ1-6; D gene unclear. This CDR3 spans 13 amino acids. Germline loops: CDR1 SNHLY, CDR2 FYNNEI. Trimming cost V 7 bases and J 12 bases, with 16 bases left between them. CDR3 bases: TGTGCCAGCATACCGGACTCCTCCATACCCCTCCACTTT. Protein product: CASIPDSSIPLHF.

CDR3 nucleotides: TGTGCCATCAGTGGGAGCTACCAAGACATTCAGTACTTC. Its translation is CAISGSYQDIQYF. The chain employs TRBV10-3 and TRBJ2-4; D unresolved. CDR1 and CDR2 from the germline V gene are ENHRY and SYGVKD. This CDR3 comprises 13 residues. Trimming left V 4 bases short and J 8 bases short, with 12 bases between.

This chain links TRBV25-1 with TRBJ2-1, with 7 bases that match TRBD1. The germline CDR1 and CDR2 sequences are MGHDK and SYGVNS. The CDR3 is 13 amino acids. With V trimmed by 6 bases and J by 7 bases, 6 bases remained unmatched. The CDR3 coding sequence is TGTGCCAGCAGCGGACAGGTGATTAATGAGCAGTTCTTC. Its protein product is CASSGQVINEQFF.

This clone was recorded a few times. The chain has TRBV7-9 and TRBJ2-7, with 9 bases fitting TRBD2. Germline CDR1 is SEHNR and CDR2 is FQNEAQ (reference sequence). The CDR3 is made up of 15 amino acids. Germline trimming cut 5 bases from V and 3 bases from J; bases unmatched to any gene: 8. CDR3 residues: CASSPQAGGIYEQYF. As DNA, the CDR3 is TGTGCCAGCAGCCCACAAGCGGGAGGCATCTACGAGCAGTACTTC. The full variable domain, its missing parts supplied by reference TRBV7-9 and TRBJ2-7, is DTGVSQNPRHKITKRGQNVTFRCDPISEHNRLYWYRQTLGQGPEFLTYFQNEAQLEKSRLLSDRFSAERPKGSFSTLEIQRTEQGDSAMYLCASSPQAGGIYEQYFGPGTRLTVT.

The CDR3 nucleotides read TGTGCCAGCAGTTGGGACAGGTCCTACGAGCAGTACTTC. Its protein product is CASSWDRSYEQYF. The chain has TRBV5-6 and TRBJ2-7, with TRBD1 matching 8 bases. The ends lost 5 bases at V and 1 base at J; junction bases unmatched: 2. Germline lookup yields CDR1 SGHDT and CDR2 YYEEEE. The CDR3 runs 13 residues.

This chain links TRBV30 with TRBJ1-3, with D perhaps matching TRBD1 (5 bases). CDR1 is GTSNPN and CDR2 is SVGIG in the germline V gene (reference sequence). The CDR3 length is 14 residues. Trimming pared 5 bases from V and 4 bases from J, leaving 15 bases between. CDR3 nucleotide sequence: TGTGCCTGGGAGCTCGGGGGGAACGGAAACACCATATATTTT. This gives the protein CAWELGGNGNTIYF.

This chain links TRBV5-1 with TRBJ1-4; 9 bases map to TRBD1. CDR1 and CDR2 from the germline V gene are SGHRS and YFSETQ. This CDR3 is 15 amino acids long. J lost 3 bases, V lost 3 bases, and 3 bases had no gene match. The CDR3 DNA is TGCGCCAGCAGCTGGGACAGGGCTCCTAATGAAAAACTGTTTTTT. It specifies CASSWDRAPNEKLFF.

This chain connects TRBV2 to TRBJ1-2; D possibly corresponds to TRBD1 (5 bases). V lost 3 bases and J lost 1, with 9 bases in between. The germline V gene encodes CDR1 SNHLY and CDR2 FYNNEI. The CDR3 sequence is 14 residues long. The CDR3 here is CASSEQGSNYGYTF. CDR3 sequence (DNA): TGTGCCAGCAGTGAGCAGGGTAGTAACTATGGCTACACCTTC.

This rearrangement joins TRBV7-3 to TRBJ2-3, with D tentatively TRBD2 (5 bases). The CDR3 totals 14 residues. The germline gives CDR1 SGHTA, CDR2 FQGTGA. V was cut by 0 bases and J by 2 bases, with 6 bases left in between. CDR3 in amino acids: CASSLTGVTDTQYF. The CDR3 nucleotides are TGTGCCAGCAGCTTAACGGGAGTCACAGATACGCAGTATTTT.

A single count supports this clone. V and J are TRBV28 and TRBJ2-7, with 9 bases fitting TRBD1. CDR1 is MDHEN and CDR2 is SYDVKM in the germline V gene. The V segment lost 3 bases and the J segment 6 bases; nucleotides outside the gene matches: 3. The CDR3 contains 13 residues. The CDR3 DNA follows: TGTGCCAGCAGTTTGGGACAGGGTGGCGAGCAGTACTTC. Protein: CASSLGQGGEQYF.

The chain uses TRBV28 and TRBJ2-5; D unresolved. Gene TRBJ2-7 matches the end of the DNA better, so the J call may be wrong. This CDR3 is built from 13 residues. Germline CDR1 is MDHEN and CDR2 is SYDVKM. The DNA of the CDR3 is TGTGCCAGCAGTTTAGACGGGTCTCACGAGCAGTACTTC. Its translation: CASSLDGSHEQYF.

This chain links TRBV7-8 with TRBJ2-3, with D perhaps matching TRBD2 (6 bases). The CDR3 is 15 residues long. The germline V gene has CDR1 SGHVS and CDR2 FQNEAQ. V was shortened by 0 bases and J by 2 bases, with 9 bases between the two germline ends. The CDR3: CASSLAGTATDTQYF. The CDR3 region has the DNA TGTGCCAGCAGCTTAGCGGGGACTGCCACAGATACGCAGTATTTT. Full variable domain (missing parts from reference TRBV7-8 and TRBJ2-3): GAGVSQSPRYKVAKRGQDVALRCDPISGHVSLFWYQQALGQGPEFLTYFQNEAQLDKSGLPSDRFFAERPEGSVSTLKIQRTQQEDSAVYLCASSLAGTATDTQYFGPGTRLTVL.

The chain employs TRBV28 and TRBJ1-1; D uncertain. V shed 6 bases and J shed 9 bases, with 8 bases lying between them. Germline assignment: CDR1 MDHEN and CDR2 SYDVKM. The CDR3 covers 10 residues. The CDR3 loop reads CASSQWQAFF. The CDR3 DNA reads TGTGCCAGCAGCCAGTGGCAAGCTTTCTTT.

This clone was picked up one time. The chain uses TRBV5-1 and TRBJ2-3; 10 bases map to TRBD2. The CDR3 has 18 residues. The V and J ends lost 4 bases and 4 bases, in that order; junction bases with no gene match: 15. The germline V gene has CDR1 SGHRS and CDR2 YFSETQ. The CDR3 protein is CASSVERGGRVLSDTQYF. The CDR3 DNA follows: TGCGCCAGCAGCGTCGAGCGGGGGGGCAGAGTTCTGTCAGATACGCAGTATTTT.

This chain uses TRBV18 with TRBJ2-3; 7 nucleotides align to TRBD1. The CDR3 is made up of 15 amino acids. Germline-derived CDR1 and CDR2 are KGHSH and LQKENI. Trimming took 3 bases from V and 0 from J; bases not matched to a gene: 3. CDR3 residues: CASSPRQGSTDTQYF. The CDR3 DNA reads TGTGCCAGCTCACCCCGACAGGGTAGCACAGATACGCAGTATTTT.

The chain has TRBV5-1 and TRBJ1-4; tentatively, D is TRBD1 (5 bases). CDR3 length: 13 residues. Trimming removed 2 bases from V and 8 bases from J, with 10 bases in between. Germline assignment: CDR1 SGHRS and CDR2 YFSETQ. The CDR3 DNA is TGCGCCAGCAGCTTAGGGGTTGGCGAAAAACTGTTTTTT. This codes for CASSLGVGEKLFF. The variable domain in full, completed from reference TRBV5-1 and TRBJ1-4, reads KAGVTQTPRYLIKTRGQQVTLSCSPISGHRSVSWYQQTPGQGLQFLFEYFSETQRNKGNFPGRFSGRQFSNSRSEMNVSTLELGDSALYLCASSLGVGEKLFFGSGTQLSVL.

The chain joins TRBV7-2 to TRBJ2-4, with TRBD2 matching over 11 bases. Losses at the gene ends were 4 bases for V and 6 bases for J; bases not matched to a gene: 17. CDR1 is SGHTA and CDR2 is FQGNSA in the germline V gene. This CDR3 is 19 amino acids long. CDR3 DNA sequence: TGTGCCAGCAGCTACGACTACTCGACTAGCGGGGTGTCGGGAAACATTCAGTACTTC. Translated, it gives CASSYDYSTSGVSGNIQYF.

The table lists this clone with a count of one. CDR3 amino acids: CASRGAEYTGELFF. The CDR3 nucleotides are TGTGCCAGCAGAGGAGCGGAGTACACCGGGGAGCTGTTTTTT. This chain joins TRBV6-5 and TRBJ2-2; TRBD2 is a possible D gene (5 bases). This CDR3 comprises 14 residues. The germline gives CDR1 MNHEY, CDR2 SVGAGI. V was pared by 6 bases and J by 3 bases, with 11 bases between.

This clone was seen a handful of times. This chain links TRBV4-1 with TRBJ1-1; a weak D match, TRBD1 (5 bases). Germline V CDR1 and CDR2: MGHRA, YSYEKL. There are 16 residues in the CDR3. V was cut by 4 bases and J by 0 bases, with 15 bases left in between. The CDR3: CASSLPLGGMNTEAFF. The CDR3 region has the DNA TGCGCCAGCAGCCTCCCCCTCGGGGGGATGAACACTGAAGCTTTCTTT.

The rearrangement uses TRBV5-1 and TRBJ1-1, with D perhaps matching TRBD1 (6 bases). CDR3 length: 16 residues. V shed 1 base and J shed 1 base, with 14 bases lying between them. Germline values: CDR1 SGHRS, CDR2 YFSETQ. This chain's CDR3 is CASSLRGGPGNTEAFF. In DNA form, the CDR3 reads TGCGCCAGCAGCTTGAGGGGGGGGCCGGGGAACACTGAAGCTTTCTTT.

The sample holds a few counts of this clone. V is TRBV10-3 and J is TRBJ1-5; possibly TRBD1 for D (6 bases). Germline CDR1 and CDR2: ENHRY and SYGVKD. The CDR3 runs 13 residues. Trimming cost V 4 bases and J 4 bases, with 8 bases left between them. CDR3 DNA: TGTGCCATCAGTGGGGGGACAAATCAGCCCCAGCATTTT. Its translation is CAISGGTNQPQHF.

The chain links TRBV5-1 to TRBJ2-1, with 7 bases that match TRBD2. The CDR3 length is 15 residues. J was trimmed by 4 bases and V by 0 bases; bases with no gene match: 4. Germline CDR1 SGHRS, CDR2 YFSETQ. The CDR3 coding sequence is TGCGCCAGCAGCTTGGCCGTCGGGGGGTACAATGAGCAGTTCTTC. Amino acids: CASSLAVGGYNEQFF. Supplemented by reference TRBV5-1 and TRBJ2-1, the full variable domain reads KAGVTQTPRYLIKTRGQQVTLSCSPISGHRSVSWYQQTPGQGLQFLFEYFSETQRNKGNFPGRFSGRQFSNSRSEMNVSTLELGDSALYLCASSLAVGGYNEQFFGPGTRLTVL.

This clone was seen only a few times. This chain connects TRBV6-1 to TRBJ2-7; D not certain. Trimming took off 3 bases at V and 2 bases at J, with 11 bases between the two ends. CDR1 is MNHNS and CDR2 is SASEGT in the germline V gene. This CDR3 is 14 amino acids long. The CDR3 sequence is CASSDPGGTYEQYF. In nucleotides, the CDR3 is TGTGCCAGCAGTGACCCGGGTGGAACCTACGAGCAGTACTTC.

The chain has TRBV28 and TRBJ2-5; no definite D call. Trimming pared 4 bases from V and 7 bases from J, leaving 13 bases between. In germline, CDR1 is MDHEN, CDR2 SYDVKM. The CDR3 sequence is 13 residues long. The CDR3 DNA is TGTGCCAGCAGTTCAAGCCCCGGCGGGACCCAGTACTTC. This encodes CASSSSPGGTQYF.

The gene calls are TRBV29-1 and TRBJ2-2; 7 bases fit TRBD1. From germline, CDR1 is SQVTM and CDR2 ANQGSEA. V was pared by 7 bases and J by 5 bases, with 7 bases of the junction left unmatched. The CDR3 totals 13 residues. The CDR3, as DNA: TGCAGCGCCGGGACAGTTCTGACCGGGGAGCTGTTTTTT. Translating gives CSAGTVLTGELFF.

The chain links TRBV18 to TRBJ2-1; TRBD2 agrees at 8 bases. Germline CDR1 and CDR2: KGHSH and LQKENI. V dropped 4 bases and J dropped 5; count of bases not matched to a gene: 1. This CDR3 comprises 13 residues. The chain's CDR3 is CASSLAGHNEQFF. The CDR3 DNA follows: TGTGCCAGCTCACTAGCGGGGCACAATGAGCAGTTCTTC.